These 24 T cell receptor beta chains were all obtained from the same sample, sequenced in a study of cytomegalovirus exposure and HLA in healthy donors. Primers: 60 Vbeta forward and 13 Jbeta reverse. Sequencing used immunoSEQ multiplex PCR; TCRdb keeps in-frame clones, though not all of them. The sample has tens of thousands of clones; approximately 80% are singletons. Sample: PBMCs. These receptors were taken from a woman aged 45-60 years in good health and CMV-seropositive.

Of note for this clone: Within the sample, other DNA sequences also encode this same CDR3. The chain recombines TRBV5-6 with TRBJ1-3, with D possibly TRBD1 on 5 matching bases. Germline CDR1 and CDR2: SGHDT and YYEEEE. Trimming took off 0 bases at V and 0 bases at J, with 7 bases between the two ends. There are 15 residues in the CDR3. CDR3 DNA sequence: TGTGCCAGCAGCTTGGCGGGGGGCTCTGGAAACACCATATATTTT. Translation: CASSLAGGSGNTIYF.

The chain combines TRBV6-1 with TRBJ1-2; 8 bases fit TRBD1. The CDR3 runs 13 residues. CDR1 is MNHNS, CDR2 SASEGT, per germline. V was pared by 2 bases and J by 7 bases, with 3 bases of the junction left unmatched. CDR3 residues: CASSEQGAGGYTF. In DNA form, the CDR3 reads TGTGCCAGCAGTGAACAGGGGGCGGGTGGCTACACCTTC.

J is TRBJ1-4 and V is TRBV7-6; TRBD1 matches at 10 bases. With V trimmed by 1 base and J by 8 bases, 4 bases remained unmatched. CDR1 is SGHVS, CDR2 FNYEAQ, per germline. This CDR3 is built from 15 residues. This chain's CDR3 is CASSLGGTGVEKLFF. CDR3 sequence (DNA): TGTGCCAGCAGCTTAGGTGGGACAGGGGTGGAAAAACTGTTTTTT.

Only one count was recorded for this clone. The J gene is TRBJ2-5, the V gene TRBV7-6; a weak D match, TRBD1 (6 bases). The CDR3 length is 14 residues. Germline V gene data show CDR1 as SGHVS and CDR2 as FNYEAQ. V shed 2 bases and J shed 2 bases, with 9 bases lying between them. In DNA, the CDR3 is TGTGCCAGCAGCTTAACGACAGGTCAAGAGACCCAGTACTTC. Translation: CASSLTTGQETQYF.

The rearrangement joins TRBV9 to TRBJ2-2; tentatively, D is TRBD1 (5 bases). The CDR3 is 14 amino acids. Germline V gene sequence: CDR1 SGDLS, CDR2 YYNGEE. Trimming took 3 bases from V and 4 from J, leaving 10 bases between them. CDR3 DNA sequence: TGTGCCAGCAGCGCTACAGGAACCACCGGGGAGCTGTTTTTT. It specifies CASSATGTTGELFF.

This clone is a singleton in its sample. The chain combines TRBV9 with TRBJ1-3; D remains unclear. This CDR3 comprises 15 residues. The V gene's germline CDR1 is SGDLS and CDR2 YYNGEE. Trimming shortened V by 4 bases and J by 0 bases, and 11 bases separated the two germline ends. DNA of the CDR3: TGTGCCAGCAGCCCAACGGGGTTCTCTGGAAACACCATATATTTT. It yields the protein CASSPTGFSGNTIYF.

Concerning this clone itself: An end of the junction does not agree with germline; a read error may underlie this. The chain couples TRBV6-1 to TRBJ1-4; perhaps TRBD1 as D (5 bases). The CDR3 length is 15 residues. Germline CDR1 and CDR2: MNHNS and SASEGT. CDR3 region: CASSKGQGSNEELFF. DNA of the CDR3: TGTGCCAGCAGCAAAGGTCAGGGCTCTAATGAAGAACTGTTTTTT.

This chain connects TRBV30 to TRBJ2-2; TRBD2 agrees at 13 bases. Germline V gene sequence: CDR1 GTSNPN, CDR2 SVGIG (reference sequence). V shed 3 bases, J shed 7 bases, and the junction held 5 bases outside the gene matches. The CDR3 spans 15 residues. In DNA, the CDR3 is TGTGCCTGGAGCCTCGGGACTAGCGGGGTCGGGGAGCTGTTTTTT. This translates into CAWSLGTSGVGELFF. The entire variable domain, with the rest obtained from reference TRBV30 and TRBJ2-2, is as follows: SQTIHQWPATLVQPVGSPLSLECTVEGTSNPNLYWYRQAAGRGLQLLFYSVGIGQISSEVPQNLSASRPQDRQFILSSKKLLLSDSGFYLCAWSLGTSGVGELFFGEGSRLTVL.

This clone was found once. V is TRBV18 and J is TRBJ2-7, with 13 bases aligning to TRBD2. Germline V gene data show CDR1 as KGHSH and CDR2 as LQKENI. V lost 5 bases to trimming and J lost 6 bases; unmatched junction nucleotides: 10. This CDR3 comprises 16 residues. CDR3 region: CASSTGTSGTGGEQYV. The CDR3, as DNA: TGTGCCAGCTCAACAGGGACTAGCGGGACGGGGGGCGAGCAGTACGTC.

The V call is TRBV5-6, the J call TRBJ2-7; weak D call: TRBD2 (7 bases). The CDR3 has 13 residues. V was trimmed by 5 bases and J by 9 bases, leaving 18 bases between them. CDR1 is SGHDT and CDR2 is YYEEEE in the germline V gene. The CDR3 DNA sequence: TGTGCCAGCAGGTGGGGGGGGCCCCGGGGGCAGTACGTC. Protein: CASRWGGPRGQYV.

This chain joins TRBV6-1 and TRBJ1-2; no clear D. There are 11 residues in the CDR3. Germline V gives CDR1 MNHNS, CDR2 SASEGT. Trimming took off 4 bases at V and 8 bases at J, with 8 bases between the two ends. The CDR3 nucleotides read TGTGCCAGCAGTGTTGCAGGAGGCTACACCTTC. Amino acids: CASSVAGGYTF.

This chain connects TRBV18 to TRBJ2-7; the D gene is possibly TRBD2 (6 bases). V was pared by 6 bases and J by 4 bases, with 16 bases between. CDR1 and CDR2 from the germline V gene are KGHSH and LQKENI. The CDR3 loop spans 14 amino acids. The CDR3 nucleotides read TGTGCCAGCTCCTGGGGGGAAAGGGGATACGAGCAGTACTTC. It translates to CASSWGERGYEQYF.

CDR3: CASSLIYPRGGRETQYF. In DNA, the CDR3 is TGTGCCAGCAGCTTAATATATCCTAGGGGGGGGAGGGAGACCCAGTACTTC. This rearrangement joins TRBV7-2 to TRBJ2-5; TRBD2 is a possible D gene (7 bases). The CDR3 has 17 amino acids. V dropped 2 bases and J dropped 5 bases, with 21 bases sitting between them. CDR1 is SGHTA, CDR2 FQGNSA, per germline. The whole variable domain, remainder taken from reference TRBV7-2 and TRBJ2-5, is GAGVSQSPSNKVTEKGKDVELRCDPISGHTALYWYRQSLGQGLEFLIYFQGNSAPDKSGLPSDRFSAERTGGSVSTLTIQRTQQEDSAVYLCASSLIYPRGGRETQYFGPGTRLLVL.

This clone was picked up one time. The V call is TRBV9, the J call TRBJ2-3; 11 bases are shared with TRBD2. J lost 0 bases, V lost 2 bases, and 5 bases had no gene match. Germline loops: CDR1 SGDLS, CDR2 YYNGEE. There are 17 residues in the CDR3. This CDR3 is CASSVTSGGSSTDTQYF. The CDR3 region has the DNA TGTGCCAGCAGCGTTACTAGCGGGGGATCTAGCACAGATACGCAGTATTTT.

As to this clone: Distinct nucleotide sequences in the sample also encode this CDR3. The gene calls are TRBV6-5 and TRBJ1-1; perhaps TRBD1 as D (5 bases). This CDR3 region has 16 residues. CDR1 is MNHEY and CDR2 is SVGAGI in the germline V gene. With 4 bases removed from V and 4 bases from J, the gap between germline ends came to 19 bases. CDR3 protein: CASSFRDSRRSTEAFF. CDR3 coding DNA: TGTGCCAGCAGTTTCCGGGACTCACGGAGGTCCACTGAAGCTTTCTTT.

This chain uses TRBV4-1 with TRBJ1-1; tentative D call: TRBD1 (5 bases). Trimming removed 6 bases at V and 5 bases at J, with 16 bases between. This CDR3 contains 14 residues. CDR1 and CDR2 (germline): MGHRA, YSYEKL. The CDR3 coding sequence is TGCGCCAGCAGAAAAGAGGGCGGGGGAACTGAAGCTTTCTTT. Protein product: CASRKEGGGTEAFF.

The gene calls are TRBV10-1 and TRBJ2-1, with a weak D call TRBD1 (5 bases). The CDR3 has 13 amino acids. Trimming removed 4 bases at V and 3 bases at J, with 7 bases between. CDR1 and CDR2 from the germline V gene are WNHNN and SYGVQD (reference sequence). In DNA, the CDR3 is TGCGCCAGCAGTGCCGACAGCTACAATGAGCAGTTCTTC. It codes for CASSADSYNEQFF.

This chain uses TRBV15 with TRBJ2-7; the match to TRBD1 covers 8 bases. This CDR3 comprises 15 residues. Germline CDR1 LNHNV, CDR2 YYDKDF (reference sequence). J was trimmed by 3 bases and V by 5 bases; bases with no gene match: 9. The CDR3 reads CATSQEWGTGYEQYF. In nucleotides, the CDR3 is TGTGCCACCAGCCAGGAATGGGGGACAGGCTACGAGCAGTACTTC.

As concerns this clone: The same CDR3 arises from other DNA sequences in this sample as well. The gene calls are TRBV7-9 and TRBJ2-3; D is possibly TRBD2 (6 bases). Germline values: CDR1 SEHNR, CDR2 FQNEAQ (reference sequence). The V and J ends lost 1 base and 6 bases respectively, with 11 bases between them. CDR3 length: 14 amino acids. CDR3: CASSLGRGSDTQYF. The CDR3 nucleotides read TGTGCCAGCAGCTTAGGCCGGGGGAGCGATACGCAGTATTTT.

V and J are TRBV7-9 and TRBJ2-3; D is ambiguous. Trimming stripped 5 bases from V and 0 bases from J, with 6 bases between. The CDR3 has 13 amino acids. Germline values: CDR1 SEHNR, CDR2 FQNEAQ (reference sequence). For the CDR3, the DNA is TGTGCCAGCAGCCCAACTAGCACAGATACGCAGTATTTT. It translates to CASSPTSTDTQYF.

The rearrangement uses TRBV11-2 and TRBJ1-5; 10 bases align to TRBD1. Trimming cost V 5 bases and J 6 bases; bases outside gene matches: 13. Germline V gives CDR1 SGHAT, CDR2 FQNNGV. The CDR3 extends over 17 amino acids. The CDR3 is CASSLFSGTGESQPQHF. The CDR3 region has the DNA TGTGCCAGCAGCCTATTTTCCGGGACAGGGGAGAGTCAGCCCCAGCATTTT. The full variable domain, in which reference TRBV11-2 and TRBJ1-5 provide the parts outside the CDR3, is EAGVAQSPRYKIIEKRQSVAFWCNPISGHATLYWYQQILGQGPKLLIQFQNNGVVDDSQLPKDRFSAERLKGVDSTLKIQPAKLEDSAVYLCASSLFSGTGESQPQHFGDGTRLSIL.

This chain uses TRBV11-3 with TRBJ2-2, with 9 positions matching TRBD1. CDR1 SGHNT and CDR2 YENEEA come from the germline V gene. The CDR3 runs 15 residues. V lost 6 bases to trimming and J lost 4 bases; unmatched junction nucleotides: 6. CDR3 sequence (DNA): TGTGCCAGCAGTCCTCGACAGGGGGGCACCGGGGAGCTGTTTTTT. Translated: CASSPRQGGTGELFF.

This chain uses TRBV5-6 with TRBJ1-1; possible D gene TRBD1, 5 bases. CDR3 length: 15 amino acids. In germline, CDR1 is SGHDT, CDR2 YYEEEE. V dropped 4 bases and J dropped 5 bases, with 18 bases sitting between them. CDR3 sequence: CASSRRSQGGTEAFF. CDR3 DNA sequence: TGTGCCAGCAGCCGTAGGAGTCAGGGAGGGACTGAAGCTTTCTTT.

The V gene is TRBV10-3, the J gene TRBJ2-5, with 8 bases aligning to TRBD2. J was trimmed by 2 bases and V by 8 bases; bases with no gene match: 31. CDR1 is ENHRY and CDR2 is SYGVKD in the germline V gene. The CDR3 totals 22 residues. The chain's CDR3 is CAIQRTFGEASGLCAPQETQYF. In nucleotides, the CDR3 is TGTGCCATCCAGAGAACCTTTGGGGAGGCTAGCGGGTTATGTGCCCCTCAAGAGACCCAGTACTTC.